This is a list of T cell receptor beta chains from one sample in a study of shared clonotypes between healthy human individuals. The protocol was immunoSEQ multiplex PCR, while the TCRdb copy is restricted to in-frame clones and leaves out a portion. The data contain 600,000 or so clones, 95% to 98% of them singletons. Sequencing was done on a sample of naive CD8+ T cells sorted from blood. Receptor source: a man aged 25 to 45 in good health. The CDR3 runs from the conserved cysteine through the conserved F or W. The order of the fields is V gene, clone size, CDR3 protein. Clone sizes are given selectively: once, few, many, or a class where the clone is expanded.

v_call: TRBV2
clone_size: once
cdr3_aa: CASSGTSYEQYF

v_call: TRBV6-1
clone_size: NA
cdr3_aa: CASSEVSLRQPQHF

v_call: TRBV29-1
clone_size: NA
cdr3_aa: CSVMTGDNQPQHF

v_call: TRBV6-1
clone_size: NA
cdr3_aa: CASSAGGGTYEQYF

v_call: TRBV7-2
clone_size: NA
cdr3_aa: CASSSAGGYVVYEQYF

v_call: TRBV5-4
clone_size: NA
cdr3_aa: CASSLGLGGALNEQFF

v_call: TRBV10-3
clone_size: NA
cdr3_aa: CAISMDTGELFF

v_call: TRBV5-4
clone_size: few
cdr3_aa: CASSSDGNSRELFF

v_call: TRBV7-9
clone_size: NA
cdr3_aa: CASSSPGRGEQYF

v_call: TRBV28
clone_size: NA
cdr3_aa: CASRPPTGGIIDTQYF

v_call: TRBV27
clone_size: NA
cdr3_aa: CASQLREHIWNPSTDTQYF

v_call: TRBV27
clone_size: NA
cdr3_aa: CASSGRQDNTIYF

v_call: TRBV27
clone_size: NA
cdr3_aa: CASGYRGRDTEAFF

v_call: TRBV7-8
clone_size: NA
cdr3_aa: CASSPAGGQPQHF

v_call: TRBV6-5
clone_size: NA
cdr3_aa: CASCEGARPNEQFF

v_call: TRBV11-2
clone_size: once
cdr3_aa: CASSLGAAGVQTEQFF

v_call: TRBV7-2
clone_size: NA
cdr3_aa: CASSLEHGPYEQYF

v_call: TRBV5-1
clone_size: NA
cdr3_aa: CASSPGGGRSEAFF

v_call: TRBV7-9
clone_size: NA
cdr3_aa: CASSYPDRVYEQYF

v_call: TRBV28
clone_size: NA
cdr3_aa: CASSFDRGYEQYF

v_call: TRBV19
clone_size: once
cdr3_aa: CASSPGTGLNEQYF

v_call: TRBV29-1
clone_size: once
cdr3_aa: CSVDYQQTNTGELFF